This T cell receptor beta chain was recorded in a study of Graves' ophthalmopathy and Graves' hyperthyroidism. Trimming shortened V by 8 bases and J by 10 bases, and 27 bases separated the two germline ends. Germline lookup yields CDR1 WSHSY and CDR2 SAAADI. The CDR3 consists of 15 residues. Study-wide points: A classifier, a 13-signature model, separated ophthalmopathy from stable hyperthyroidism with roughly 90% sensitivity and approximately 81% specificity.

Notes on this clonotype: The antigen is undetermined. A much larger clone differs from this one at a single base, so this may be a read error.

The authors amplified TCR beta CDR3 regions from RNA transcripts. Investigators did first-round RT-PCR with HTBI primers, then second-round multiplex PCR. MiXCR, run by TCRdb on the multiplex PCR reads, gives a single entry per CDR3 protein. This sample yields about 740,000 distinct CDR3 sequences, of which roughly 40% are seen a single time; 44% belongs to the top ten. Additional autoimmune diseases, uncontrolled infections, pregnancy or lactation disqualified patients. Thyroid ultrasound, orbital computed tomography, TRAb, serum thyroxine and clinical symptoms formed the basis of diagnosis. The sample comprised peripheral blood. This sequence originates from an adult man with Graves' ophthalmopathy. This rearrangement joins TRBV10-2 to TRBJ2-7; maybe TRBD2 (6 bases). CDR3 DNA sequence: TGCGCCAGCTCGGACAAGCGGTCAGGGAGGTCGGCCCAGTACTTC. Encoded protein: CASSDKRSGRSAQYF.